This T cell receptor beta chain was captured by sequencing in a study of control samples from healthy donors and cancer patients. Some clones are missing from TCRdb's copy, which holds only in-frame ones; the method was immunoSEQ multiplex PCR. Among 160,000 or so clones listed, 96% were seen once. V was cut by 6 bases and J by 2 bases, with 13 bases left in between. Per germline, CDR1 SGHKS and CDR2 YYEKEE (reference sequence). This CDR3 is 14 amino acids long. The clonotype was recovered from a woman under 40 in good health. The chain links TRBV5-5 to TRBJ2-3; D uncertain. The specimen sequenced was blood. The CDR3 sequence: CASNPGRDTDTQYF. The CDR3 bases are TGTGCCAGCAATCCGGGCAGAGACACAGATACGCAGTATTTT.